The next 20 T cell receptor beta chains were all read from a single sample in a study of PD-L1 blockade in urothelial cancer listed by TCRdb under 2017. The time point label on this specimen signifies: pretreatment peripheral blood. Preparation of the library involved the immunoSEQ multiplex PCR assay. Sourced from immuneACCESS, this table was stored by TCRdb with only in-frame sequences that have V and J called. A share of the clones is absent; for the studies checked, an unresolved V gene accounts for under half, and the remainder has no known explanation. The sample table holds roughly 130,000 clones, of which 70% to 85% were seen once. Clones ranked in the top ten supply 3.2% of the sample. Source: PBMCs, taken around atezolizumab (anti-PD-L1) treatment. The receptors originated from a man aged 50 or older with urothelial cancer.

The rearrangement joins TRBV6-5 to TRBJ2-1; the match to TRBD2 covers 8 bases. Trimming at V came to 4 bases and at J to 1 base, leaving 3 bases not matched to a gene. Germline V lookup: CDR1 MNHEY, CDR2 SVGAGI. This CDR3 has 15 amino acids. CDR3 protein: CASSFGGRSYNEQFF. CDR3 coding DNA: TGTGCCAGCAGTTTTGGCGGGAGGTCCTACAATGAGCAGTTCTTC.

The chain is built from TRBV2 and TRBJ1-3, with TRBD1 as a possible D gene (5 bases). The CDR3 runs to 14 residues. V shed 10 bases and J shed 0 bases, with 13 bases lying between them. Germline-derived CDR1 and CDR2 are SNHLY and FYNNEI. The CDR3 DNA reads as TGTGCCATCAAAACAGGAGACTCTGGAAACACCATATATTTT. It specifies CAIKTGDSGNTIYF.

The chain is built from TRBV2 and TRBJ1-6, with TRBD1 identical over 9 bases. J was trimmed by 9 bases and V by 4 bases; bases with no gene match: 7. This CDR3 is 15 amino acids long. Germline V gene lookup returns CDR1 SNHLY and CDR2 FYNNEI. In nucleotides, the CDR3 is TGTGCCAGCAGTGGACTACAGGGGGCGCGTTCACCCCTCCACTTT. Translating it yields CASSGLQGARSPLHF.

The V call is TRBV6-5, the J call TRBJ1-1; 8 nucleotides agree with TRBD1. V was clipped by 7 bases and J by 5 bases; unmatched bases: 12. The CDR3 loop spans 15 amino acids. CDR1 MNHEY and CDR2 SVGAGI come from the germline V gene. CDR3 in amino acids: CASIPVRQGRTEAFF. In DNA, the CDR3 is TGTGCCAGCATTCCTGTGCGACAGGGGCGGACTGAAGCTTTCTTT.

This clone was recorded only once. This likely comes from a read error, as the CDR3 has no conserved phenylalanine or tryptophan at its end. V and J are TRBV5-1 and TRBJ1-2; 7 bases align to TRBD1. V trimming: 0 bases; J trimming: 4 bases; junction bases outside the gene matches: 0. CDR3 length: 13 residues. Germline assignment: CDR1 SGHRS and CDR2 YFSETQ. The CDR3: CASSLGTGYGYTL. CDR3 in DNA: TGCGCCAGCAGCTTGGGGACAGGCTATGGCTACACCCTC.

CDR3 nucleotides: TGCGCCAGCAGCTTAGGGACTAGCGGGACTGATACGCAGTATTTT. Amino acid sequence: CASSLGTSGTDTQYF. The chain has TRBV5-1 and TRBJ2-3, with TRBD2 matching over 13 bases. The germline CDR1 and CDR2 sequences are SGHRS and YFSETQ. V lost 2 bases, J lost 6 bases, and 3 bases stayed unmatched. The length of the CDR3 is 15 residues.

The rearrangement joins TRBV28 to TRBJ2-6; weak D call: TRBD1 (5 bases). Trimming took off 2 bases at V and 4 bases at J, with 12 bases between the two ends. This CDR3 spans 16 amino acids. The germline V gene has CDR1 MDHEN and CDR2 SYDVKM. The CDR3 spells CASSLQGLYGANVLTF. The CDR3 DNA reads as TGTGCCAGCAGTTTACAGGGCTTATACGGGGCCAACGTCCTGACTTTC.

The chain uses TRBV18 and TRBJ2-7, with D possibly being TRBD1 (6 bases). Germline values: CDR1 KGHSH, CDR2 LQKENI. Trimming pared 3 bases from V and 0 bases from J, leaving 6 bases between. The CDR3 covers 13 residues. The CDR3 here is CASSPDSSYEQYF. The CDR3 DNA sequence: TGTGCCAGCTCACCGGACAGCTCCTACGAGCAGTACTTC.

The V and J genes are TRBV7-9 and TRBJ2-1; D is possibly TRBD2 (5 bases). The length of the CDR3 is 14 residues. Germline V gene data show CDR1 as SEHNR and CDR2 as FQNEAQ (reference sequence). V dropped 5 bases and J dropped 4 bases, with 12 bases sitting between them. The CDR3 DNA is TGTGCCAGCAGCCACAGACTAACTTACAATGAGCAGTTCTTC. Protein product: CASSHRLTYNEQFF.

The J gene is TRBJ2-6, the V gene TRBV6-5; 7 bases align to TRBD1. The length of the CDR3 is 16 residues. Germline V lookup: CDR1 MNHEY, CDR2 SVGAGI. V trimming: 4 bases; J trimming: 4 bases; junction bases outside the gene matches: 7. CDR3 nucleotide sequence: TGTGCCAGCAGTTCGACGACAGGGCCCGGGGCCAACGTCCTGACTTTC. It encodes CASSSTTGPGANVLTF.

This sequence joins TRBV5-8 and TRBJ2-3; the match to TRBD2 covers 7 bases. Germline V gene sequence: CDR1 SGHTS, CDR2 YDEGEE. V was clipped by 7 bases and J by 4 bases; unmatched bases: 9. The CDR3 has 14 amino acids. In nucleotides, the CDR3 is TGTGCCAGCGGTCGGGGAGGGTATCCAGATACGCAGTATTTT. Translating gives CASGRGGYPDTQYF.

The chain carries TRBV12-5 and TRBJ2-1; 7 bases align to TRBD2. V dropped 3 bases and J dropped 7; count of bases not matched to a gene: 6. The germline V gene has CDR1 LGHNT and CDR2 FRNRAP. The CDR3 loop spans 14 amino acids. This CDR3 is CASGLAGLSNEQFF. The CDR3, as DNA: TGTGCTAGTGGTTTAGCGGGGCTGTCTAATGAGCAGTTCTTC.

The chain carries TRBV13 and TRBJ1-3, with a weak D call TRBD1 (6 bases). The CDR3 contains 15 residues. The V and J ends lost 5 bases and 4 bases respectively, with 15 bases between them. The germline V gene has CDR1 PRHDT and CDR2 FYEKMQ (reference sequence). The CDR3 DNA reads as TGTGCCAGCAGCAACAACCAGGGGCAAGGAAACACCATATATTTT. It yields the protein CASSNNQGQGNTIYF.

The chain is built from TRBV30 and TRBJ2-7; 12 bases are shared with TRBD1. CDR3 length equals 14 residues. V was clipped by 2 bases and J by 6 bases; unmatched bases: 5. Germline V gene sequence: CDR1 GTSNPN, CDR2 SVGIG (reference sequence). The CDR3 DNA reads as TGTGCCTGGAGTTTCGGGACAGGGGGCGGCGAGCAGTACTTC. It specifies CAWSFGTGGGEQYF.

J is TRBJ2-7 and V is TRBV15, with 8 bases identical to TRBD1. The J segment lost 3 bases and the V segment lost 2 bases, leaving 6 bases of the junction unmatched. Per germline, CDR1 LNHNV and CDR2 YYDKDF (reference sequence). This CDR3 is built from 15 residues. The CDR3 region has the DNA TGTGCCACCAGCAGACAATCAGGACAGGGCTACGAGCAGTACTTC. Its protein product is CATSRQSGQGYEQYF. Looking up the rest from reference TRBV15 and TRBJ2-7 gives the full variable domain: DAMVIQNPRYQVTQFGKPVTLSCSQTLNHNVMYWYQQKSSQAPKLLFHYYDKDFNNEADTPDNFQSRRPNTSFCFLDIRSPGLGDTAMYLCATSRQSGQGYEQYFGPGTRLTVT.

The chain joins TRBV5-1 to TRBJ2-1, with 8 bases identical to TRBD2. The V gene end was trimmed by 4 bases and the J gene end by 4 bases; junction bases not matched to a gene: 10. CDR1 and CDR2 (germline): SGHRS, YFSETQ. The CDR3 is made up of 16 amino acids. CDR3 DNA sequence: TGCGCCAGCAGCCCGGGGAGCGGGAGTGCGTACAATGAGCAGTTCTTC. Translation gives CASSPGSGSAYNEQFF.

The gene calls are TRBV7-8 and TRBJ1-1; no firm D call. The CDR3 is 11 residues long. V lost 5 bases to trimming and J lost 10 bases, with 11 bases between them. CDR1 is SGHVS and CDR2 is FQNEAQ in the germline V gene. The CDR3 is CASSESVVAFF. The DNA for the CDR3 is TGTGCCAGCAGCGAGAGTGTCGTAGCTTTCTTT.

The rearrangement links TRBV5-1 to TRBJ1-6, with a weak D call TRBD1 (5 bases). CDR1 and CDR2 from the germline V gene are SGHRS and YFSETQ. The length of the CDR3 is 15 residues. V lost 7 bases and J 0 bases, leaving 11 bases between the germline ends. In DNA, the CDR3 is TGCGCCAGCCCGCGGGGGAGCTCCTATAATTCACCCCTCCACTTT. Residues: CASPRGSSYNSPLHF.

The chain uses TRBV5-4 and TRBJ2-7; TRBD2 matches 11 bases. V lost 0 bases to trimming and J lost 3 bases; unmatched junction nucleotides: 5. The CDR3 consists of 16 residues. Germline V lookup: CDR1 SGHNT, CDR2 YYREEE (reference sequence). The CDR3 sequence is CASSLGGTSGYYEQYF. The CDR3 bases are TGTGCCAGCAGCTTGGGGGGGACTAGCGGATACTACGAGCAGTACTTC.

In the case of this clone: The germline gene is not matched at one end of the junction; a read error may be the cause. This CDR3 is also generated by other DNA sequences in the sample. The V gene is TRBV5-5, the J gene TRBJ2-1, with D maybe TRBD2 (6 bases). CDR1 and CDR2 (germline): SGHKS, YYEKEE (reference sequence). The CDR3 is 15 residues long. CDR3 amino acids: CASSRKDYLELEQFF. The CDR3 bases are TGTGCCAGCAGCAGAAAGGACTATCTCGAACTTGAGCAATTCTTC.